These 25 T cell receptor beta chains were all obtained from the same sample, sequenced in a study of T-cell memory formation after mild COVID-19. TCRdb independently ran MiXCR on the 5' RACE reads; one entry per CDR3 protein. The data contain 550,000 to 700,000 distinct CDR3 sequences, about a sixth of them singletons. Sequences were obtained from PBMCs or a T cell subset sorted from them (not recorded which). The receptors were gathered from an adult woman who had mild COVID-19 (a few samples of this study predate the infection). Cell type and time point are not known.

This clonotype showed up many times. In DNA, the CDR3 is TGTGCCAGCAGCTCGGGGACACGGAACACCGGGGAGCTGTTTTTT. Translating it yields CASSSGTRNTGELFF. The rearrangement uses TRBV7-7 and TRBJ2-2; maybe TRBD1 (6 bases). V gave up 4 bases and J gave up 1 base, with 10 bases separating them. The V gene's germline CDR1 is SSHAT and CDR2 FNYEAQ (reference sequence). The CDR3 length is 15 residues.

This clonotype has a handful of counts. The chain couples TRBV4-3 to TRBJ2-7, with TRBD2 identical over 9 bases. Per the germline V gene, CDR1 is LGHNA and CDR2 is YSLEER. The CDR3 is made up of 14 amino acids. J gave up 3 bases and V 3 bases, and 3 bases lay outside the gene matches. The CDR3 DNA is TGCGCCAGCAGCCAGCATAGCGGGAGCTACGAGCAGTACTTC. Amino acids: CASSQHSGSYEQYF.

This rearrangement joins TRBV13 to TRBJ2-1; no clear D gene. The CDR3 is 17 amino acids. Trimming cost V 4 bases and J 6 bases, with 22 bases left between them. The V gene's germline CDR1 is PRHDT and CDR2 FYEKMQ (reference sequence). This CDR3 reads CASSSTTITRETNEQFF. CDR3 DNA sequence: TGTGCCAGCAGCTCCACTACGATCACCCGCGAGACCAATGAGCAGTTCTTC.

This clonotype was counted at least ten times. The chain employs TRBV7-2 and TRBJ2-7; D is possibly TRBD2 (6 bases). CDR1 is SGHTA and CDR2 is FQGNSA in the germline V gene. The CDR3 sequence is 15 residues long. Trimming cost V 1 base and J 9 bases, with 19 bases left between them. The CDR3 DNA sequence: TGTGCCAGCAGCTTAGATCTTAGGGGCTACGGGGGGCAGTACTTC. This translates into CASSLDLRGYGGQYF.

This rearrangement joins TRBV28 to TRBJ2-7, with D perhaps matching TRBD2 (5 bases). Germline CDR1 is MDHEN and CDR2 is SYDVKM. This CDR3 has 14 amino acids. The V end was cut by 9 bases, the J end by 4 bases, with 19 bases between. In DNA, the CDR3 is TGTGCCAGTCTAGGGCGGAGCGGAGTTTACGAGCAGTACTTC. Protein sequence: CASLGRSGVYEQYF.

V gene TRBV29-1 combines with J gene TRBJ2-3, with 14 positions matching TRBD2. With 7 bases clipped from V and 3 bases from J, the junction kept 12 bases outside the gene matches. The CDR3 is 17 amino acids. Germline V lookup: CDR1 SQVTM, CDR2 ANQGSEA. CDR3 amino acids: CSAGTPRTSGGTDTQYF. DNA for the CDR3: TGCAGCGCCGGAACCCCTAGGACTAGCGGGGGGACAGATACGCAGTATTTT.

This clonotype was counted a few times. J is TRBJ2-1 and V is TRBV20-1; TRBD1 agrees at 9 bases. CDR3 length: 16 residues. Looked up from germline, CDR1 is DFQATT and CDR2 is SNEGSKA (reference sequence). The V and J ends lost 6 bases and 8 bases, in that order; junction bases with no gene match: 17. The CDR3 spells CSAHNSDRGNRHEQFF. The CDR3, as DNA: TGCAGTGCCCACAACTCGGACAGGGGAAATCGGCATGAGCAGTTCTTC.

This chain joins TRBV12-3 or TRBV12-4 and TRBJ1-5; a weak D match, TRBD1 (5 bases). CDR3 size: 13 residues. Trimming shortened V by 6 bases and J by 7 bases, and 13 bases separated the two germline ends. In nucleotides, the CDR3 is TGTGCCAGCAGGCCATCAGGGTTCCAGCCCCAGCATTTT. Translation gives CASRPSGFQPQHF.

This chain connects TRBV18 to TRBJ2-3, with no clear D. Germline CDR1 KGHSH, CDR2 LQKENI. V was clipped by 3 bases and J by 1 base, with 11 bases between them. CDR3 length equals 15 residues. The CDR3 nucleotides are TGTGCCAGCTCACCGACGGGTACCGGCACAGATACGCAGTATTTT. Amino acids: CASSPTGTGTDTQYF.

The CDR3, as DNA: TGTGCCAGCAGTCTCCAGCCATCACAGGGCTACGAGCAGTACTTC. The encoded protein is CASSLQPSQGYEQYF. The chain joins TRBV12-3 or TRBV12-4 to TRBJ2-7; maybe TRBD1 (6 bases). CDR3 size: 15 residues. Trimming removed 5 bases at V and 3 bases at J, with 17 bases between.

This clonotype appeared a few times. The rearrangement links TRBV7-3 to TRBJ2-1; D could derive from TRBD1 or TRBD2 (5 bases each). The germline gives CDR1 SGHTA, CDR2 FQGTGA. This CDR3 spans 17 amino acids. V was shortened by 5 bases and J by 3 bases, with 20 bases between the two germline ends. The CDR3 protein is CASSPLRDGRSYNEQFF. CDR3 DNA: TGTGCCAGCAGCCCCCTTCGGGACGGCCGGAGCTACAATGAGCAGTTCTTC.

The CDR3 region has the DNA TGTGCCAGCAGACCCGGGACGGCACGCCGAGGATATGGCTACACCTTC. Translated: CASRPGTARRGYGYTF. The chain carries TRBV3-1 and TRBJ1-2; D possibly corresponds to TRBD1 (5 bases). V lost 6 bases to trimming and J lost 5 bases, with 22 bases between them. CDR1 is LGHDT and CDR2 is YNNKEL in the germline V gene (reference sequence). The length of the CDR3 is 16 residues.

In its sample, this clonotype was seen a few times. The CDR3 sequence: CATSDTGIYEQYF. DNA for the CDR3: TGTGCCACCAGTGATACCGGGATCTACGAGCAGTACTTC. This chain links TRBV24-1 with TRBJ2-7; the D gene is possibly TRBD2 (5 bases). Per the germline V gene, CDR1 is KGHDR and CDR2 is SFDVKD. Trimming removed 3 bases from V and 3 bases from J, with 8 bases in between. This CDR3 is 13 amino acids long.

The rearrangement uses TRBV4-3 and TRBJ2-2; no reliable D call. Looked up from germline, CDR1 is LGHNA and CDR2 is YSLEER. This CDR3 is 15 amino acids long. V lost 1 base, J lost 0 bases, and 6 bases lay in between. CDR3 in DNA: TGCGCCAGCAGCCAAGGCGTATCGAACACCGGGGAGCTGTTTTTT. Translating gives CASSQGVSNTGELFF.

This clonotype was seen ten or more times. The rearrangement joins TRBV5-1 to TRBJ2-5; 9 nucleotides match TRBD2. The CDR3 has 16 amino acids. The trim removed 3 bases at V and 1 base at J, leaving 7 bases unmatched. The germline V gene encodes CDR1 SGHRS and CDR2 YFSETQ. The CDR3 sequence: CASSSGASGVQETQYF. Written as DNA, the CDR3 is TGCGCCAGCAGCTCCGGGGCTAGCGGGGTCCAAGAGACCCAGTACTTC.

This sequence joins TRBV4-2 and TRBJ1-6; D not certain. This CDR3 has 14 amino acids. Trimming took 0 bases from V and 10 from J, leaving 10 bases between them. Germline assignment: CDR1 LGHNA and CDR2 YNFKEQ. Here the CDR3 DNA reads TGTGCCAGCAGCCAAGATGATCAGCGCTCACCCCTCCACTTT. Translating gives CASSQDDQRSPLHF.

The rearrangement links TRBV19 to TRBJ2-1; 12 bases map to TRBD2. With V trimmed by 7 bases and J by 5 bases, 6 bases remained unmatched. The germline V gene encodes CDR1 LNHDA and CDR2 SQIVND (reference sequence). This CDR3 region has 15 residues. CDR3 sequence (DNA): TGTGCCAGTACCACGACTAGCGGGAGAGACAATGAGCAGTTCTTC. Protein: CASTTTSGRDNEQFF.

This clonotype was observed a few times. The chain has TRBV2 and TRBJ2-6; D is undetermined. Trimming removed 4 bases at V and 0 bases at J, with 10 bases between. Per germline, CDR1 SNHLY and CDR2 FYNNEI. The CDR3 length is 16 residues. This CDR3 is CASSVDSPSGANVLTF. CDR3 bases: TGTGCCAGCAGTGTTGACTCTCCCTCTGGGGCCAACGTCCTGACTTTC. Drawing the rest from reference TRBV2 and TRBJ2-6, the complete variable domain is EPEVTQTPSHQVTQMGQEVILRCVPISNHLYFYWYRQILGQKVEFLVSFYNNEISEKSEIFDDQFSVERPDGSNFTLKIRSTKLEDSAMYFCASSVDSPSGANVLTFGAGSRLTVL.

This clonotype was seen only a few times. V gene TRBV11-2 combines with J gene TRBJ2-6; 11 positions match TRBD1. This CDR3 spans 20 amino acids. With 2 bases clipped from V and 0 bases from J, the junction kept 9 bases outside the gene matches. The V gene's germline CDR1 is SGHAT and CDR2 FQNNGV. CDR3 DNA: TGTGCCAGCAGCTTAAAACCGGGACAGGGGGACCCCTCTGGGGCCAACGTCCTGACTTTC. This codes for CASSLKPGQGDPSGANVLTF. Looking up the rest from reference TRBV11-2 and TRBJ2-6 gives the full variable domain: EAGVAQSPRYKIIEKRQSVAFWCNPISGHATLYWYQQILGQGPKLLIQFQNNGVVDDSQLPKDRFSAERLKGVDSTLKIQPAKLEDSAVYLCASSLKPGQGDPSGANVLTFGAGSRLTVL.

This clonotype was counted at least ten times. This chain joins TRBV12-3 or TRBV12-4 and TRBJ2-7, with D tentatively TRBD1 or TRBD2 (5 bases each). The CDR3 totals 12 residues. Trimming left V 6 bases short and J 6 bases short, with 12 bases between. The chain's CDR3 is CASSWDLSEQYF. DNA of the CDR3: TGTGCCAGCAGCTGGGACCTTTCCGAGCAGTACTTC.

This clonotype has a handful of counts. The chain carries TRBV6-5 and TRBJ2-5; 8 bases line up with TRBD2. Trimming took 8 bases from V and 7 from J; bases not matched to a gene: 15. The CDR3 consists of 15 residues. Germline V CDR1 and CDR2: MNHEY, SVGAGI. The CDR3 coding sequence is TGTGCCAGCCGCTCGGGGGGGACGCAACTTTGGACCCAGTACTTC. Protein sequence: CASRSGGTQLWTQYF.

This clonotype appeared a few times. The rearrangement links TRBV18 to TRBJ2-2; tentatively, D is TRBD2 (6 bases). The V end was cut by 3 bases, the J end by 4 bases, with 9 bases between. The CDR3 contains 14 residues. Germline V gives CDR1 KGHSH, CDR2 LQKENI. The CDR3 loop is CASSPTRSTGELFF. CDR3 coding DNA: TGTGCCAGCTCACCGACTAGATCCACCGGGGAGCTGTTTTTT.

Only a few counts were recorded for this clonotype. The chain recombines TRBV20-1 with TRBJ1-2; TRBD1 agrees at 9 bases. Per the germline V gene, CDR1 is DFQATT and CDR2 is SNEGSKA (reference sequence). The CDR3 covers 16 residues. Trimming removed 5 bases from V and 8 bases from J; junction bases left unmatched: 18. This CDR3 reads CSAPPVPGQGLEGYTF. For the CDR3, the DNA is TGCAGTGCTCCCCCCGTCCCGGGACAGGGATTGGAGGGCTACACCTTC.

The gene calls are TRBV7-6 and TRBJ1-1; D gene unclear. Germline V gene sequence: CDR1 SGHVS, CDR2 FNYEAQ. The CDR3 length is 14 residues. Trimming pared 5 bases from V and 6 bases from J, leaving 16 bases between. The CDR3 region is CASSPDISRAEAFF. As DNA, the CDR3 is TGTGCCAGCAGCCCAGATATCTCAAGGGCTGAAGCTTTCTTT.

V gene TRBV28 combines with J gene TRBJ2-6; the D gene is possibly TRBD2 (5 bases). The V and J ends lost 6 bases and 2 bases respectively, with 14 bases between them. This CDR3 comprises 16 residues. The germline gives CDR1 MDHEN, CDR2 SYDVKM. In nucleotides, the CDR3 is TGTGCCAGCAGCATACTGAGGGCAACTGGGGCCAACGTCCTGACTTTC. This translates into CASSILRATGANVLTF.